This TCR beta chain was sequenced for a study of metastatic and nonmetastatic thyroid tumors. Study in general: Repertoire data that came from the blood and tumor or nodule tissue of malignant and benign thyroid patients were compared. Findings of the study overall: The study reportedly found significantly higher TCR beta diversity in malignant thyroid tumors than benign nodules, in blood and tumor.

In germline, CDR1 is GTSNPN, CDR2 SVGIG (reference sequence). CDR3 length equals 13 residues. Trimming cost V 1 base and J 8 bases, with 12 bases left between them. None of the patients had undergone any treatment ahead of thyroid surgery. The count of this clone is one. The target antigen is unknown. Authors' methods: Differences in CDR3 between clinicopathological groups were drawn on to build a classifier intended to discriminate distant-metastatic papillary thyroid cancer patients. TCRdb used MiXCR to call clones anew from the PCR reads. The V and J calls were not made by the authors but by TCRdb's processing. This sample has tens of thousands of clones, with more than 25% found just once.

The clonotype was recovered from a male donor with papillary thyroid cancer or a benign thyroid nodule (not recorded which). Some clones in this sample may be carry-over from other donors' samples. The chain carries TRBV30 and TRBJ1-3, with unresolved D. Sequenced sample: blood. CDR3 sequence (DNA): TGTGCCTGGAGTGAGACTAGTGAAGACACCATATATTTT. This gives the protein CAWSETSEDTIYF.